This is a list of T cell receptor beta chains from one sample in a study of T-cell memory formation after mild COVID-19. TCRdb analysed the 5' RACE reads with MiXCR anew, one entry per CDR3 protein. This sample has about 390,000 distinct CDR3 sequences, with around 21% found just once. Sequencing was carried out using PBMCs or a T cell subset sorted from them (not recorded which). The receptors come from an adult woman who had mild COVID-19 (a few samples of this study predate the infection). Cell type and time point are not known. Each CDR3 is given with its conserved first and last residue. D genes are given only for firm matches. Size is stated for part of the rows, as once, few or many counts, or as a class when the clone is expanded.

TRBJ1-1 NA TRBV6-2/TRBV6-3 few TGTGCCAGCAGCCCAGCCAGGGTCAAGAACACTGAAGCTTTCTTT CASSPARVKNTEAFF
TRBJ1-1 NA TRBV29-1 NA TGCAGCGTTCGGGGGGTCACTGAAGCTTTCTTT CSVRGVTEAFF
TRBJ2-1 NA TRBV29-1 NA TGCAGCTCATGGACGGGGGGCGTAGATGAGCAGTTCTTC CSSWTGGVDEQFF
TRBJ2-7 NA TRBV7-9 few TGTGCCAGCAGCTTAGCAGGGTTGGGCGAGCAGTACTTC CASSLAGLGEQYF
TRBJ2-1 NA TRBV29-1 NA TGCAGCGTTGAAGATGTCGCGGCACCGATCTACAATGAGCAGTTCTTC CSVEDVAAPIYNEQFF
TRBJ2-7 TRBD1 TRBV20-1 few TGCAGTGCTAAACCCCGAGGGACAGGGGGCTACGAGCAGTACTTC CSAKPRGTGGYEQYF
TRBJ1-2 NA TRBV29-1 NA TGCAGCGTCACAAGCAACTATGGCTACACCTTC CSVTSNYGYTF
TRBJ2-1 TRBD2 TRBV9 NA TGTGCCAGCAGCGAGGGCCCCCCCGGACTAGGTCCTAATGAGCAGTTCTTC CASSEGPPGLGPNEQFF
TRBJ2-1 NA TRBV24-1 NA TGTGCCACCGGGGACGAAACATCAGGGGAGGATGAGCAGTTCTTC CATGDETSGEDEQFF
TRBJ2-6 TRBD1 TRBV7-9 NA TGTGCCAGCAGCTTAGGGACAGGGGTTGGGGCCAACGTCCTGACTTTC CASSLGTGVGANVLTF
TRBJ2-5 TRBD2 TRBV29-1 few TGCAGCGTTGAAGTAGATCTTTGGGGGGGAGAGACCCAGTACTTC CSVEVDLWGGETQYF
TRBJ1-1 NA TRBV7-9 few TGTGCCAGCAGTTCCGACGGGGGTATGAACACTGAAGCTTTCTTT CASSSDGGMNTEAFF
TRBJ2-1 TRBD2 TRBV29-1 few TGCAGCGTTGAGGGGACTAGCGGGAGGGATGAGCAGTTCTTC CSVEGTSGRDEQFF
TRBJ1-2 NA TRBV25-1 NA TGTGCCAGCAGTAACGCTGGCTATGGCTACACCTTC CASSNAGYGYTF
TRBJ2-7 NA TRBV29-1 NA TGCAGCGTTGGAGAGCGGGACACCGATCCCTACGAGCAGTACTTC CSVGERDTDPYEQYF
TRBJ2-1 NA TRBV21-1 few TGTGCCAGCAGCAAAGACCGGGACGGCGGGTACAATGAGCAGTTCTTC CASSKDRDGGYNEQFF
TRBJ2-3 NA TRBV12-3/TRBV12-4 NA TGTGCCAGCAGCCCTTGGAGGGATGTGAATACGCAGTATTTT CASSPWRDVNTQYF
TRBJ2-5 NA TRBV12-5 NA TGTGCTAGTGGTTCTCCCACAGGACCCCAAGAGACCCAGTACTTC CASGSPTGPQETQYF
TRBJ1-1 NA TRBV29-1 once TGCAGCGGGAGAGAACAGGGGAACACTGAAGCTTTCTTT CSGREQGNTEAFF
TRBJ2-5 NA TRBV21-1 NA TGTGCCAGCAGCATTGACAGAGAGAGAGAGACCCAGTACTTC CASSIDRERETQYF
TRBJ1-1 NA TRBV7-9 NA TGTGCCAGCAGCTCATTCGGGGGGGACACTGAAGCTTTCTTT CASSSFGGDTEAFF
TRBJ2-3 TRBD2 TRBV19 many TGTGCCAGTAATGAGGGAGGGCTTTCAGATACGCAGTATTTT CASNEGGLSDTQYF
TRBJ1-1 NA TRBV12-3/TRBV12-4 NA TGTGCCAGCAGTTTTGGGGGGATGAACACTGAAGCTTTCTTT CASSFGGMNTEAFF
TRBJ1-1 NA TRBV4-1 few TGCGCCAGCAGCCAACGGACTCAGAGCCCTGAAGCTTTCTTT CASSQRTQSPEAFF
TRBJ2-7 NA TRBV20-1 NA TGCAGTGCTAGAGACCTGTTCGGGTACGAGCAGTACTTC CSARDLFGYEQYF
TRBJ2-3 NA TRBV29-1 few TGCAGCGTAAAAGGCGGGCTCACAGATACGCAGTATTTT CSVKGGLTDTQYF
TRBJ1-1 TRBD1 TRBV7-9 many TGTGCCAGCAGCGCGAGACAGGGTTGGTCTGAAGCTTTCTTT CASSARQGWSEAFF
TRBJ2-1 NA TRBV7-9 few TGTGCCAGCAGCCCCAGCCAAGAGCAGTTCTTC CASSPSQEQFF
TRBJ2-3 TRBD2 TRBV3-1 few TGTGCCAGCAGCCAAGATTGGGGGGGTAGCACAGATACGCAGTATTTT CASSQDWGGSTDTQYF